Described below is a single TCR beta chain sequence and its context. As yet, its antigen is unknown. Assay: immunoSEQ multiplex PCR; the TCRdb copy retains only in-frame clones and omits some. The sample carries 55,000 to 70,000 clones, almost 95% recorded once. These data come from a study of T cell clones after liver transplantation. Study-level background: TCRbeta sequencing after a pre-transplant mixed lymphocyte reaction identified graft-donor-reactive clones, later tracked in post-transplant blood. Standard immunosuppression, with no induction, continued until 12-24 months after transplant.

Study-wide results and limits: A larger donor-reactive than third-party decline suggested partial antigen-specific deletion.

The CDR3 loop spans 14 amino acids. Trimming left V 5 bases short and J 6 bases short, with 15 bases between. Germline V gene lookup returns CDR1 SGHTA and CDR2 FQGNSA. This chain links TRBV7-2 with TRBJ2-3, with D possibly matching TRBD2 (6 bases). This receptor was taken from a human patient who received a liver transplant. Among the T cells, some may be from the graft donor. Sequenced material: CD4+ T cells from blood, taken less than 28 months after liver transplant. The chain's CDR3 is CASSEGLDRDTQYF. CDR3 DNA sequence: TGTGCCAGCAGCGAGGGACTTGACCGGGATACGCAGTATTTT. Combining the CDR3 with reference TRBV7-2 and TRBJ2-3 gives the whole variable domain GAGVSQSPSNKVTEKGKDVELRCDPISGHTALYWYRQSLGQGLEFLIYFQGNSAPDKSGLPSDRFSAERTGGSVSTLTIQRTQQEDSAVYLCASSEGLDRDTQYFGPGTRLTVL.